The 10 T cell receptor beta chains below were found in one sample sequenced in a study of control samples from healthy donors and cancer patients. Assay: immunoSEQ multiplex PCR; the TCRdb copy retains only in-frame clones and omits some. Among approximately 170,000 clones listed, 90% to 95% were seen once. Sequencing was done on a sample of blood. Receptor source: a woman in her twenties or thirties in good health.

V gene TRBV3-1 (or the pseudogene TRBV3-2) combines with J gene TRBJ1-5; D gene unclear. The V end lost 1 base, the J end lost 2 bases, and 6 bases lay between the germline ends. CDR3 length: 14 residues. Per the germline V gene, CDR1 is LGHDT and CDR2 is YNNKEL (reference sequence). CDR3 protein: CASSQAGGNQPQHF. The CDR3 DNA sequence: TGTGCCAGCAGCCAAGCGGGCGGCAATCAGCCCCAGCATTTT.

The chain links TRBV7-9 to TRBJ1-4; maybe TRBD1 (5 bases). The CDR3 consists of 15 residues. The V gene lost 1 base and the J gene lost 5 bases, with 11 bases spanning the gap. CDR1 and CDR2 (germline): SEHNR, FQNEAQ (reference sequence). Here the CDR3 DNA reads TGTGCCAGCAGCTTAGACGGGACGCAGAATGAAAAACTGTTTTTT. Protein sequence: CASSLDGTQNEKLFF. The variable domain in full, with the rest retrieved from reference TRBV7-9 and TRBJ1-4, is DTGVSQNPRHKITKRGQNVTFRCDPISEHNRLYWYRQTLGQGPEFLTYFQNEAQLEKSRLLSDRFSAERPKGSFSTLEIQRTEQGDSAMYLCASSLDGTQNEKLFFGSGTQLSVL.

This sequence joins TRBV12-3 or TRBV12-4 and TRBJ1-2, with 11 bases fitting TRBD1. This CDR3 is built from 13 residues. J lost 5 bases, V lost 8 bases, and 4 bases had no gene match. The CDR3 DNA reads TGTGCCAGCGCGGGGACAGGGGGGTATGGCTACACCTTC. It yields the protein CASAGTGGYGYTF.

The CDR3 is CASSVGQAAYEQYF. In nucleotides, the CDR3 is TGTGCCAGCAGCGTAGGTCAAGCGGCCTACGAGCAGTACTTC. This chain uses TRBV9 with TRBJ2-7; D perhaps matches TRBD2 (5 bases). CDR3 length: 14 residues. Germline V CDR1 and CDR2: SGDLS, YYNGEE. V dropped 0 bases and J dropped 2 bases, with 9 bases sitting between them.

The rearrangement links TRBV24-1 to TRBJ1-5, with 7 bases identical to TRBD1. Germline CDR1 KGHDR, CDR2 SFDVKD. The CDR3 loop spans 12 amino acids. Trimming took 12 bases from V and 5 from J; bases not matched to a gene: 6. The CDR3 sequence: CAPYRGHQPQHF. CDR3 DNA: TGTGCCCCATACAGGGGACATCAGCCCCAGCATTTT.

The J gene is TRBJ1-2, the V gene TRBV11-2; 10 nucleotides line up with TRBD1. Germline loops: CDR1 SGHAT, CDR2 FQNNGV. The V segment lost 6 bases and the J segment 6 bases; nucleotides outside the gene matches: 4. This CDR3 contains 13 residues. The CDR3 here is CASRPTGGHGYTF. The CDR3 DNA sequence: TGTGCCAGCAGACCGACAGGGGGCCATGGCTACACCTTC.

The CDR3 DNA reads as TGTGCCAGCAGTCTGGGACAGGGGACCTACGAGCAGTACTTC. It encodes CASSLGQGTYEQYF. The chain combines TRBV6-6 with TRBJ2-7, with 10 bases lining up with TRBD1. This CDR3 is built from 14 residues. CDR1 MNHNY and CDR2 SVGAGI come from the germline V gene (reference sequence). The J segment lost 2 bases and the V segment lost 5 bases, leaving 3 bases of the junction unmatched.

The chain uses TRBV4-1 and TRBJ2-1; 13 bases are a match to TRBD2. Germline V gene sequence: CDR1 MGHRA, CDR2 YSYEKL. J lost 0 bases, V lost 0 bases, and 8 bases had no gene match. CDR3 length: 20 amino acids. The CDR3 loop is CASSQDRTSGRRSSYNEQFF. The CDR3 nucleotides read TGCGCCAGCAGCCAAGATCGGACTAGCGGGAGAAGGAGCTCCTACAATGAGCAGTTCTTC.

The CDR3 is CASSYQGNTGELFF. The CDR3 region has the DNA TGTGCCAGCAGCTACCAGGGGAACACCGGGGAGCTGTTTTTT. V usage is TRBV7-3 and J usage is TRBJ2-2, with D possibly matching TRBD1 (5 bases). Germline lookup yields CDR1 SGHTA and CDR2 FQGTGA. V lost 4 bases, J lost 1 base, and 7 bases lay in between. The CDR3 runs 14 residues.

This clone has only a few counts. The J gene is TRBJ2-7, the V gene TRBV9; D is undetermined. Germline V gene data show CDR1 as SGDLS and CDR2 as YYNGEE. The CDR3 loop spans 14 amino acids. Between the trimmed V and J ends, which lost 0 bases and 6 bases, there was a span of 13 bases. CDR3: CASSVGLGLGEQYF. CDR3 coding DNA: TGTGCCAGCAGCGTAGGTCTAGGGCTTGGCGAGCAGTACTTC.